This T cell receptor beta chain is drawn from a study of breast tumors, draining lymph nodes, adjacent tissues. This clonotype was recorded at least ten times. As yet, its antigen is unknown. One entry per CDR3 protein, called by TCRdb with MiXCR from the multiplex PCR reads. The table shows over 200,000 distinct CDR3 sequences, with about 32% occurring only once. The lymph nodes were axillary draining lymph nodes from breast cancer patients. After removal of 4 bases from V and 6 bases from J, the junction contained 6 bases not matched to a gene. The length of the CDR3 is 14 residues. Germline CDR1 SNHLY, CDR2 FYNNEI. Findings of the study overall: Compared with lymph nodes, tumors were less diverse; compared with nontumor tissue, more. The data were judged consistent with most tumor T cells coming from lymph node and expanding in tumor. Tumor and nontumor repertoires were significantly more similar in luminal-like than in basal-like breast cancer. The lymph node origin of tumor T cells was framed as consistent with a hypothesis, not demonstrated.

J is TRBJ1-5 and V is TRBV2, with 7 nucleotides matching TRBD1. Specimen: axillary lymph node tissue. This receptor was obtained from a female donor with breast cancer. Some clones in this sample may be carry-over from other donors' samples. CDR3 sequence: CASSVQGVGQPQHF. For the CDR3, the DNA is TGTGCCAGCAGTGTTCAGGGGGTGGGTCAGCCCCAGCATTTT.